The 5 T cell receptor beta chains given below trace back to one sample, sequenced in a study of read filtering for tumor transcriptome and immune sequencing. The library was built from around 380 ng RNA with molecular barcoded adaptors for alpha/delta and beta/gamma chains. Each CDR3 protein is one row after TCRdb ran MiXCR on the reads. The data show 100,000 to 150,000 distinct CDR3 sequences, less than 15% seen once. The sequenced sample consisted of a population of CD138-negative cells sorted from bone marrow. The receptors stem from a donor at least 40 years old with multiple myeloma.

This clonotype was seen repeatedly, ten times or more. The J gene is TRBJ2-6, the V gene TRBV27; 12 bases are a match to TRBD1. Germline CDR1 is MNHEY and CDR2 is SMNVEV (reference sequence). Losses at the gene ends were 5 bases for V and 4 bases for J; bases not matched to a gene: 6. The CDR3 extends over 17 amino acids. The CDR3 DNA follows: TGTGCCAGCAGTAGGGGACAGGGGGCAAGAGGGGCCAACGTCCTGACTTTC. Translation gives CASSRGQGARGANVLTF.

To note about this clonotype: At one end, the junction sequence differs from germline, possibly due to a read error. This chain joins TRBV29-1 and TRBJ1-1; D gene ambiguous. This CDR3 comprises 13 residues. Germline CDR1 is SQVTM and CDR2 is ANQGSEA. CDR3 region: CSVGFQLNTEAFF. The CDR3 nucleotides are TGTAGCGTTGGGTTCCAATTGAACACTGAAGCTTTCTTT.

The chain has TRBV7-3 and TRBJ2-1; D is unclear. Trimming stripped 4 bases from V and 2 bases from J, with 18 bases between. The CDR3 loop spans 17 amino acids. CDR1 SGHTA and CDR2 FQGTGA come from the germline V gene. CDR3 sequence (DNA): TGTGCCAGCAGCTATAAAGGCGAGACCCGCCCCTACAATGAGCAGTTCTTC. Residues: CASSYKGETRPYNEQFF.

This clonotype was seen repeatedly, ten times or more. This rearrangement joins TRBV4-2 to TRBJ1-2, with D unclear. CDR1 LGHNA and CDR2 YNFKEQ come from the germline V gene. V lost 0 bases and J 0 bases, leaving 11 bases between the germline ends. The CDR3 sequence is 16 residues long. The CDR3 nucleotides are TGTGCCAGCAGCCAAGATATCCTGGTCTCTAACTATGGCTACACCTTC. Its protein is CASSQDILVSNYGYTF.

Remarks on this clonotype: Possible read error: a much larger clone is one base away. The V gene is TRBV29-1, the J gene TRBJ2-7; 11 nucleotides match TRBD2. Germline V gene data show CDR1 as SQVTM and CDR2 as ANQGSEA. The CDR3 runs 15 residues. The V segment lost 6 bases and the J segment 1 base; nucleotides outside the gene matches: 8. Here the CDR3 DNA reads TGCAGCGTCGACCAGACTAGCGGGACGTCCTACGAGCAGTACTTC. It codes for CSVDQTSGTSYEQYF.